The clone carrying this T cell receptor beta chain has just one count. What it binds is not known. The length of the CDR3 is 16 residues. Germline CDR1 SGHRS, CDR2 YFSETQ. The V and J ends lost 0 bases and 1 base respectively, with 13 bases between them. The source material, RNA transcripts, was used to amplify TCR beta CDR3 regions. In the first-round RT-PCR of the TCR CDR3, the HTBI primer set was used. TCRdb passed the multiplex PCR reads through MiXCR, listing each CDR3 protein once. This repertoire shows roughly 740,000 distinct CDR3 sequences, around 15% found once; its top ten account for 8.4%. These data are taken from a study of T cells in Graves' hyperthyroidism and ophthalmopathy. The study's findings and limits: Stable hyperthyroidism was told apart from ophthalmopathy by a model built on 13 V-J features. With a median lead of around 6.7 months before onset, the model predicted ophthalmopathy. Clonotypes that were expanded in thyroid above 0.001 mostly appeared in blood too.

The sequence came from a man younger than 30 with Graves' hyperthyroidism. What was sequenced was blood. The chain uses TRBV5-1 and TRBJ2-5; no reliable D call. For the CDR3, the DNA is TGCGCCAGCAGCTTGGGGAGATACCCAAGCCAAGAGACCCAGTACTTC. Translated, it gives CASSLGRYPSQETQYF.